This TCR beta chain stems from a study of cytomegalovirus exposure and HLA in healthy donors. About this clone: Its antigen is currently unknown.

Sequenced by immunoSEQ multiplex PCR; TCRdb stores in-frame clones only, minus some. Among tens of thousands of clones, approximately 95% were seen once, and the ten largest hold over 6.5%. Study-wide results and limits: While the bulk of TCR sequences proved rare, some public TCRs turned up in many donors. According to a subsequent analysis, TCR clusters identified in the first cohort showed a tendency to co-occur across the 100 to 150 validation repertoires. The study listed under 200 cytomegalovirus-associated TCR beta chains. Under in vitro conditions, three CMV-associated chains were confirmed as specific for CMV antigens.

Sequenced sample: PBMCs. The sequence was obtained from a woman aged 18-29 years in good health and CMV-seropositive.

CDR3 in DNA: TGTGCCAGTAGTGCGTCGCCGATTAATTCACCCCTCCACTTT. Its protein product is CASSASPINSPLHF. The chain links TRBV19 to TRBJ1-6; D gene uncertain. The CDR3 length is 14 residues. The germline V gene has CDR1 LNHDA and CDR2 SQIVND (reference sequence). V was trimmed by 5 bases and J by 6 bases, leaving 11 bases between them.